A selection of T cell receptor beta chains follows, all from one sample in a study of blood T cell repertoires in COVID-19. Sequenced by immunoSEQ multiplex PCR; TCRdb stores in-frame clones only, minus some. The sample has approximately 100,000 clones; about 85% are singletons. Material for sequencing was peripheral blood. These receptors were collected from a human donor in a cohort sampled during active COVID-19. The CDR3 runs from the conserved cysteine through the conserved F or W. Each record gives: clone size, D gene, J gene, V gene, CDR3 DNA, CDR3 protein. A D gene is named only where the DNA matches it firmly. Clone size is given for some rows only: seen once, a few or many times, or a class if the clone is expanded.

once	-	TRBJ1-3	TRBV9	TGTGCCAGCAGCGTAGAACAGGCCTCTGGAAACACCATATATTTT	CASSVEQASGNTIYF
-	-	TRBJ1-6	TRBV28	TGTGCCAGCAGTTTAAGACAGTTCTCCTATAATTCACCCCTCCACTTT	CASSLRQFSYNSPLHF
-	TRBD1	TRBJ2-6	TRBV10-1	TGCGCCAGCAGTCAGGGGGCAATTGGGGCCAACGTCCTGACTTTC	CASSQGAIGANVLTF
few	-	TRBJ2-7	TRBV4-2	TGTGCCAGCAGCCAAGGGGACTCTGGAGACGAGCAGTACTTC	CASSQGDSGDEQYF
-	TRBD1	TRBJ1-1	TRBV5-8	TGTGCCAGCTCACGACAGGGGCTGGGGAACACTGAAGCTTTCTTT	CASSRQGLGNTEAFF
once	TRBD1	TRBJ2-3	TRBV19	TGTGCCAGTAACGACAGGGAGACAGATACGCAGTATTTT	CASNDRETDTQYF
-	TRBD1	TRBJ1-2	TRBV6-6	TGTGCCAGCAGTTACTCGACAGGGACTAACTATGGCTACACCTTC	CASSYSTGTNYGYTF
-	-	TRBJ1-1	TRBV9	TGTGCCAGCAGTACTCAGGGTGGCACTGAAGCTTTCTTT	CASSTQGGTEAFF
-	-	TRBJ1-3	TRBV3-1/TRBV3-2	TGTGCCAGCAGCTCGGTGACAGGAATCTCTGGAAACACCATATATTTT	CASSSVTGISGNTIYF
-	-	TRBJ2-6	TRBV5-1	TGCGCCAGCGGCAACGCTCTTTTAACTGGGGCCAACGTCCTGACTTTC	CASGNALLTGANVLTF
-	-	TRBJ1-2	TRBV6-5	TGTGCCAGCAGTTACTCGATTGGAGGGTTGGGTGGCGGCTACACCTTC	CASSYSIGGLGGGYTF
-	-	TRBJ2-7	TRBV6-2/TRBV6-3	TGTGCCAGCAGCCCCGCCTACGAGCAGTACTTC	CASSPAYEQYF
-	TRBD2	TRBJ2-7	TRBV7-2	TGTGCCAGCAGCTTAGTACGGCGGGGGGACTCCTACGAGCAGTACTTC	CASSLVRRGDSYEQYF
-	TRBD1	TRBJ1-6	TRBV9	TGTGCCAGCAGCGGAGGACAGGGGGCTAATGCCCTCCACTTT	CASSGGQGANALHF
once	TRBD2	TRBJ2-7	TRBV2	TGTGCCAGTGTGAGGACTAGAGGTCACGAGCAGTACTTC	CASVRTRGHEQYF
many	-	TRBJ2-7	TRBV2	TGTGCCAGCAGTGGCCGGTTTGCCTACGAGCAGTACTTC	CASSGRFAYEQYF
-	-	TRBJ2-7	TRBV13	TGTGCCAGCTGCCCTCGCGCGCCCCTCTACGAGCAGTACTTC	CASCPRAPLYEQYF
-	-	TRBJ2-2	TRBV7-7	TGTGCTAGCAGCTTAGTAAGGGGGACCGGGGAGCTGTTTTTT	CASSLVRGTGELFF
-	TRBD2	TRBJ2-1	TRBV28	TGTGCCAGCAGTTTTGAACGGGAGGTCCTCGGGAATGAGCAGTTCTTC	CASSFEREVLGNEQFF
-	-	TRBJ2-5	TRBV5-1	TGCGCCAGCAGCTTGGGGACAGCCCAAGAGACCCAGTACTTC	CASSLGTAQETQYF
-	-	TRBJ1-1	TRBV6-5	TGTGCCAGCAGTTACGGTGACAGTTACACTGAAGCTTTCTTT	CASSYGDSYTEAFF
-	TRBD1	TRBJ2-1	TRBV27	TGTGCCAGCAGCCTAGCGACAGGGGGGTACAATGAGCAGTTCTTC	CASSLATGGYNEQFF
-	TRBD2	TRBJ2-3	TRBV4-2	TGTGCCAGCAGCCCAGGGACTAGCGAAGATACGCAGTATTTT	CASSPGTSEDTQYF
-	TRBD1	TRBJ1-2	TRBV4-1	TGCGCCAGCAGCCAAGGCCGGGACAGGGTCAACTATGGCTACACCTTC	CASSQGRDRVNYGYTF
-	TRBD2	TRBJ2-1	TRBV11-3	TGTGCCAGCAGCTCGGGGGGACTAGCGGATTCCAATGAGCAGTTCTTC	CASSSGGLADSNEQFF
once	-	TRBJ2-1	TRBV28	TGTGCCAGCAGTAGAGTTAGCGGAACCACATACCCGCAGTTCTTC	CASSRVSGTTYPQFF
-	-	TRBJ1-2	TRBV3-1/TRBV3-2	TGTGCCAGCGGGAGGGGCGCTGACTATGGCTACACCTTC	CASGRGADYGYTF
-	-	TRBJ1-5	TRBV4-3	TGCGCCAGCAGCCAAGATGGGGGCAGGGTCCAGCCCCAGCATTTT	CASSQDGGRVQPQHF
-	TRBD1	TRBJ2-5	TRBV7-9	TGTGCCAGCAGCCTACGGACAGGGATACAAGAGACCCAGTACTTC	CASSLRTGIQETQYF
once	TRBD2	TRBJ2-7	TRBV15	TGTGCCACCAGCAGGGGGGGACTAGCGGGAGTCGAGCAGTACTTC	CATSRGGLAGVEQYF
-	-	TRBJ2-2	TRBV24-1	TGTGCCACCAGTGATCGAAGGGGCGGTAGCGGGGAGCTGTTTTTT	CATSDRRGGSGELFF
-	TRBD2	TRBJ2-1	TRBV30	TGTGCCTGGGGGACTAGCGGAACCTACAATGAGCAGTTCTTC	CAWGTSGTYNEQFF
-	-	TRBJ2-7	TRBV28	TGTGCCAGCAGTCCTATGGGGGGCTACGAGCAGTACTTC	CASSPMGGYEQYF
-	-	TRBJ2-7	TRBV20-1	TGCAGTGCCTCGGGGGCCTACGAGCAGTACTTC	CSASGAYEQYF
-	-	TRBJ2-3	TRBV5-1	TGCGCCAGCAGCGATGGCCCCACAGATACGCAGTATTTT	CASSDGPTDTQYF
-	-	TRBJ2-7	TRBV29-1	TGCAGCGTTGTAGGCCAGGGCAGCTCCTACGAGCAGTACTTC	CSVVGQGSSYEQYF
-	-	TRBJ2-1	TRBV5-4	TGTGCCAGCAGCTTGGGAGGAGCCGCCTACAATGAGCAGTTCTTC	CASSLGGAAYNEQFF
once	-	TRBJ2-2	TRBV19	TGTGCCAGTAGCAGGGGCGCGAACACCGGGGAGCTGTTTTTT	CASSRGANTGELFF
-	-	TRBJ2-5	TRBV5-6	TGTGCCAGCAGCACGCGCAGCGGTGGGCTACAAGAGACCCAGTACTTC	CASSTRSGGLQETQYF
-	-	TRBJ2-6	TRBV28	TGTGCCAGCAGTTTCGTCGCCAGCGCCTCTGGGGCCAACGTCCTGACTTTC	CASSFVASASGANVLTF
-	TRBD1	TRBJ2-7	TRBV10-3	TGTGCCATCACCCCCGGGACAGGGAGTAGCTACGAGCAGTACTTC	CAITPGTGSSYEQYF
-	-	TRBJ2-5	TRBV18	TGTGCCAGCTCACCAGACTCCCGGGAGACCCAGTACTTC	CASSPDSRETQYF
-	TRBD1	TRBJ1-1	TRBV7-9	TGTGCCAGCAGCTTCTCTACAGGGGGGATTCCTTTCTTT	CASSFSTGGIPFF
once	TRBD1	TRBJ2-2	TRBV10-3	TGTGCCATCAGTGGGCCGGACAGGGCGAACACCGGGGAGCTGTTTTTT	CAISGPDRANTGELFF
-	TRBD2	TRBJ2-7	TRBV5-4	TGTGCCAGCAGCCCACCTAGCGGGAGGAGAAACGAGCAGTACTTC	CASSPPSGRRNEQYF
few	-	TRBJ2-2	TRBV7-3	TGTGCCAGCAGCCCGAGCGAGGGAACGAACACCGGGGAGCTGTTTTTT	CASSPSEGTNTGELFF